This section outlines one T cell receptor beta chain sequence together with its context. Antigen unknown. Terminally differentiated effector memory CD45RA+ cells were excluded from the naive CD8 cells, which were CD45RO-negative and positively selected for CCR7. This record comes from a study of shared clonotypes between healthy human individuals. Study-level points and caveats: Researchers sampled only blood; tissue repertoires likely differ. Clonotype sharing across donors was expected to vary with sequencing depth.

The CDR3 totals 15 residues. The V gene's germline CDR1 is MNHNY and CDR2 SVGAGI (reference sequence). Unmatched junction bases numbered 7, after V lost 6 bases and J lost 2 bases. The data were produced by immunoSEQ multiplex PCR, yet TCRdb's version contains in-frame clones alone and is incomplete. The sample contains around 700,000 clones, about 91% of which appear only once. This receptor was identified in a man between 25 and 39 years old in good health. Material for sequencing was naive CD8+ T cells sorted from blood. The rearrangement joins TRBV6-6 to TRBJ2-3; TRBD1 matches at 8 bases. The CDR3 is CASSYRDRHTDTQYF. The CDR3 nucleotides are TGTGCCAGCAGCTACCGGGACAGGCACACAGATACGCAGTATTTT.